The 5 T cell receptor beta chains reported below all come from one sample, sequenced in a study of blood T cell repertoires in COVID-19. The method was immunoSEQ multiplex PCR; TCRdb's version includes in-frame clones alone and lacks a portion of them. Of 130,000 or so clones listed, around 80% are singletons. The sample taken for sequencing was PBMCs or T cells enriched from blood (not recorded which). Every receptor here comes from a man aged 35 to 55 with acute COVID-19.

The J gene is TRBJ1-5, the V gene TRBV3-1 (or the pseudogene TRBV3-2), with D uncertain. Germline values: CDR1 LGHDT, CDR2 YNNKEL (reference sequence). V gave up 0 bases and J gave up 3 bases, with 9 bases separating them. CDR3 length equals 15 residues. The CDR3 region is CASSQDTQINQPQHF. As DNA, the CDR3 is TGTGCCAGCAGCCAAGACACCCAGATCAATCAGCCCCAGCATTTT.

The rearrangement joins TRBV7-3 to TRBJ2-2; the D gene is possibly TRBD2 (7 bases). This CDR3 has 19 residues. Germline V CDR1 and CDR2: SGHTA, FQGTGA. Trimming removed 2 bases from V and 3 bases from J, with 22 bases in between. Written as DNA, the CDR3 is TGTGCCAGCAGCTTAGATCCGTCAGCCCGAGGGGGGGACACCGGGGAGCTGTTTTTT. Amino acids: CASSLDPSARGGDTGELFF.

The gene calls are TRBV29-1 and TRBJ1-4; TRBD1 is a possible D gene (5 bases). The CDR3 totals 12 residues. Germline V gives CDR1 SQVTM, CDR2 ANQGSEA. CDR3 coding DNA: TGCAGTGTGGGGCGGATTAATGAAAAACTGTTTTTT. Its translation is CSVGRINEKLFF.

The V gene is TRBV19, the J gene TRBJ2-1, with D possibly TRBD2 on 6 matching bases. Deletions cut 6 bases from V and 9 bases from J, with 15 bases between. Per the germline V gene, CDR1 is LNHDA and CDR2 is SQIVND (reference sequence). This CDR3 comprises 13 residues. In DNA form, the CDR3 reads TGTGCCAGTAGCAGTCTAGCGATCGGTGAGCAGTTCTTC. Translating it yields CASSSLAIGEQFF. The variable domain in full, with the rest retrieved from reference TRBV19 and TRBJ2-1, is DGGITQSPKYLFRKEGQNVTLSCEQNLNHDAMYWYRQDPGQGLRLIYYSQIVNDFQKGDIAEGYSVSREKKESFPLTVTSAQKNPTAFYLCASSSLAIGEQFFGPGTRLTVL.

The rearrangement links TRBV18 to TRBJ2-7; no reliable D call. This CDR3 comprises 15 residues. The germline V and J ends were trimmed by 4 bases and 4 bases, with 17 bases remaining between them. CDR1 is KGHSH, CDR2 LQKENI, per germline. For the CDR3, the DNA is TGTGCCAGCTCACTAATTAATCATCCGAGTTACGAGCAGTACTTC. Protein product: CASSLINHPSYEQYF.